This TCR beta chain was captured by sequencing in a study of cytomegalovirus exposure and HLA in healthy donors. Only in-frame clones appear in the TCRdb table, and some are missing; sequencing was by immunoSEQ multiplex PCR. The sample records about 120,000 clones, about 85% being singletons. Germline values: CDR1 SGHRS, CDR2 YFSETQ. The CDR3 covers 15 residues. V dropped 4 bases and J dropped 7 bases, with 17 bases sitting between them. Sequencing was performed on PBMCs. The V call is TRBV5-1, the J call TRBJ1-4; D ambiguous. This receptor was taken from a man between 18 and 35 years old in good health and CMV-seropositive. CDR3 protein: CASSGEGFGGEKLFF. The CDR3 DNA sequence: TGCGCCAGCAGCGGGGAGGGTTTCGGCGGTGAAAAACTGTTTTTT. The full variable domain, its missing parts supplied by reference TRBV5-1 and TRBJ1-4, is KAGVTQTPRYLIKTRGQQVTLSCSPISGHRSVSWYQQTPGQGLQFLFEYFSETQRNKGNFPGRFSGRQFSNSRSEMNVSTLELGDSALYLCASSGEGFGGEKLFFGSGTQLSVL.